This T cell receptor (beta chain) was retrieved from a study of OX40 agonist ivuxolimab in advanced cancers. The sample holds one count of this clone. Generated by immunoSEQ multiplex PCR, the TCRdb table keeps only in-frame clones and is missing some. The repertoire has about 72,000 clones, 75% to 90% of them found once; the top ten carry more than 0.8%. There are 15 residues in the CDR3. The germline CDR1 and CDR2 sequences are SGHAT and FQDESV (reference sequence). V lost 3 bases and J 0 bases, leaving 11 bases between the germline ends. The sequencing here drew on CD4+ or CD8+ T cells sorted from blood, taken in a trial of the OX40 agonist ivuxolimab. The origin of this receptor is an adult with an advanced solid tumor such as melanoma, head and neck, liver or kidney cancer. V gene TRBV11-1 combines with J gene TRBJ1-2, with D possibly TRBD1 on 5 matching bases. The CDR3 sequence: CASSLDPGPNYGYTF. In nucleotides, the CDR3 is TGTGCCAGCAGCTTGGACCCGGGGCCTAACTATGGCTACACCTTC. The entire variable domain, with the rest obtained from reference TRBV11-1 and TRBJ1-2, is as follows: EAEVAQSPRYKITEKSQAVAFWCDPISGHATLYWYRQILGQGPELLVQFQDESVVDDSQLPKDRFSAERLKGVDSTLKIQPAELGDSAMYLCASSLDPGPNYGYTFGSGTRLTVV.